The clone carrying this T cell receptor beta chain came up many times. Its antigen is currently unknown. The data originate from a study of CD8+CD57+ T cells in acquired aplastic anemia. Study at large: DNA per sorted CD4+ or CD8+ sample ranged about 0.19 to 30 ug, averaging roughly 3.2 ug. For CD4+ cells, healthy donors had an average of roughly 11 million reads.

Study observations and caveats: Patients and controls shared roughly 28 CD8+ CDR3 sequences, which appeared highly expressed in patients and within their immunodominant clones. With respect to CD8+ Simpson's diversity, patients and controls did not differ significantly.

Genomic DNA was employed as the template in profiling TCR beta VDJ and CDR3. MiXCR, applied by TCRdb to the reads, yields one record per CDR3 protein. The profile shows 200,000 to 250,000 distinct CDR3 sequences, 30% to 40% of them singletons. This TCR came from a human donor in good health, serving as a control. Sequencing used sorted CD4+, CD8+, or CD8+CD57+ T cells (not recorded which) from PBMCs.

CDR3 in amino acids: CATLEGAFTEAFF. In nucleotides, the CDR3 is TGTGCCACCCTGGAGGGGGCGTTCACTGAAGCTTTCTTT. The chain carries TRBV2 and TRBJ1-1, with TRBD1 identical over 7 bases. Germline V gives CDR1 SNHLY, CDR2 FYNNEI. This CDR3 contains 13 residues. Trimming cost V 10 bases and J 4 bases; bases outside gene matches: 9.